A selection of T cell receptor beta chains follows, all from one sample in a study of cytomegalovirus exposure and HLA in healthy donors. Libraries were prepared by immunoSEQ multiplex PCR; TCRdb keeps only in-frame clonotypes and omits some of them. This sample has approximately 280,000 clones, with about nine tenths found just once. The material sequenced was PBMCs. All receptors derive from a man between 35 and 55 years old in good health and CMV-seropositive. Both conserved end residues are part of each CDR3. Fields, in order: D gene, V gene, J gene, clone size, CDR3 DNA, CDR3 protein. A D gene is named only where the DNA matches it firmly. Some rows have no size entry. The others give once, few or many, or a class for an expanded clone.

D: TRBD2; V: TRBV25-1; J: TRBJ2-2; size: NA; DNA: TGTGCCAGCAGACTAGCGGGACTTGACGGGGAGCTGTTTTTT; CDR3: CASRLAGLDGELFF
D: TRBD1; V: TRBV7-9; J: TRBJ2-1; size: NA; DNA: TGTGCCAGCAGCTTAATGGGACAGGGGGTTGATGAGCAGTTCTTC; CDR3: CASSLMGQGVDEQFF
D: TRBD2; V: TRBV5-1; J: TRBJ2-3; size: NA; DNA: TGCGCCAGCAGCTTCGGGCTAGCGGGCACAGATACGCAGTATTTT; CDR3: CASSFGLAGTDTQYF
D: NA; V: TRBV27; J: TRBJ2-7; size: NA; DNA: TGTGCCAGCAGTTTATCTGAGGACTACGAGCAGTACTTC; CDR3: CASSLSEDYEQYF
D: NA; V: TRBV7-9; J: TRBJ1-2; size: NA; DNA: TGTGCCAGCAGCTTCCTAGAACCGGGACAAATGAACTATGGCTACACCTTC; CDR3: CASSFLEPGQMNYGYTF
D: NA; V: TRBV7-8; J: TRBJ2-1; size: once; DNA: TGTGCCAGCAGCTTAGGAGCAGCGGCCGGTGAGCAGTTCTTC; CDR3: CASSLGAAAGEQFF
D: NA; V: TRBV28; J: TRBJ1-1; size: NA; DNA: TGTGCCAGCAGTTTATTTGGCAGGGCATATGAGTCGGACACTGAAGCTTTCTTT; CDR3: CASSLFGRAYESDTEAFF
D: NA; V: TRBV9; J: TRBJ2-3; size: NA; DNA: TGTGCCAGCAGCGTAGGGGGCGGATACACAGATACGCAGTATTTT; CDR3: CASSVGGGYTDTQYF
D: TRBD1; V: TRBV2; J: TRBJ1-5; size: once; DNA: TGTGCCAGCGGGGGGACAGGCAATAGCAATCAGCCCCAGCATTTT; CDR3: CASGGTGNSNQPQHF
D: TRBD1; V: TRBV27; J: TRBJ1-5; size: NA; DNA: TGTGCCAGCAGTTTAGTCCCGGGACAGGGGCAGCATTTT; CDR3: CASSLVPGQGQHF
D: TRBD1; V: TRBV25-1; J: TRBJ1-2; size: once; DNA: TGTGCCAGCAGTGAAGCGGGACAGAGCTATGGCTACACCTTC; CDR3: CASSEAGQSYGYTF
D: TRBD1; V: TRBV28; J: TRBJ1-1; size: NA; DNA: TGTGCCAGCAGTTTTCCGGGACAGGAGTCTTTTGAAGCTTTCTTT; CDR3: CASSFPGQESFEAFF
D: NA; V: TRBV19; J: TRBJ1-6; size: NA; DNA: TGTGCCAGTAGGGACTGGGAGGCCCCGCTCCACTTT; CDR3: CASRDWEAPLHF
D: NA; V: TRBV5-8; J: TRBJ1-1; size: NA; DNA: TGTGCCAGCAGCTTATGGGGCGGTGGGTTGAACACTGAAGCTTTCTTT; CDR3: CASSLWGGGLNTEAFF
D: NA; V: TRBV11-2; J: TRBJ2-6; size: NA; DNA: TGTGCCAGCAGCCGGGACTTTTACTCTGGGGCCAACGTCCTGACTTTC; CDR3: CASSRDFYSGANVLTF
D: NA; V: TRBV15; J: TRBJ1-2; size: NA; DNA: TGTGCCACCAGCAGAGATAAAGGGGGTGGTGGCTACACCTTC; CDR3: CATSRDKGGGGYTF
D: TRBD1; V: TRBV15; J: TRBJ1-5; size: NA; DNA: TGTGCCACCAGCAAGGACAGGGCCGGCAATCAGCCCCAGCATTTT; CDR3: CATSKDRAGNQPQHF
D: TRBD1; V: TRBV29-1; J: TRBJ1-2; size: NA; DNA: TGCAGCGTTACCGGGACAGCCTATGGCTACACCTTC; CDR3: CSVTGTAYGYTF